The TCR beta chain described here comes from a study of CD8 T cells in ankylosing spondylitis. The CDR3 is 12 residues long. The germline V gene has CDR1 SGHTA and CDR2 FQGNSA. As to this clonotype: Germline and junction disagree at one end, which may indicate a read error.

TCRdb used MiXCR to reprocess the 5' RACE reads, holding one entry per CDR3 protein. The sample has 150,000 or so distinct CDR3 sequences, roughly 31% seen once. The TCR was taken from a male donor with ankylosing spondylitis. The source material was synovial fluid, either unsorted or a sorted T cell fraction (not recorded which). The chain is built from TRBV7-2 and TRBJ2-7; TRBD1 might be the D (5 bases). CDR3 sequence (DNA): TGTGCCAGCAGCAGAGACAGCTACAAGCAGTACTTC. It encodes CASSRDSYKQYF.